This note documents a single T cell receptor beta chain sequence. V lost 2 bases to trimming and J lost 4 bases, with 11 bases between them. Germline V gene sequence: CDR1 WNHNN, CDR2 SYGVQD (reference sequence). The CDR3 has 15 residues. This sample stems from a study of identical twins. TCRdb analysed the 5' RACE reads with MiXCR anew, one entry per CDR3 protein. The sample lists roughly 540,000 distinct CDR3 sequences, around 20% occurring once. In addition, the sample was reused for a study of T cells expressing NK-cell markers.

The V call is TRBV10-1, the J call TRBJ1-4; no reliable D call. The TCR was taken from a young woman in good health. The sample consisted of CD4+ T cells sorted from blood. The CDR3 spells CASSEGRHGNEKLFF. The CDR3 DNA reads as TGCGCCAGCAGTGAGGGAAGGCATGGTAATGAAAAACTGTTTTTT.